This T cell receptor (beta chain) appears in the sequencing data of a study of shared clonotypes between healthy human individuals. Study-level information: A donor's plate count was three for CD4 naive and three for CD4 memory; CD8 naive had two and CD8 memory one. Overall study results and limits: A generally larger estimated richness was seen in naive subsets than in memory subsets.

Notes on this clone: The antigen is undetermined.

The investigators split CD4+ cells into a CD45RA+ naive subset and a CD45RA-negative memory subset. Method: immunoSEQ multiplex PCR; TCRdb's copy keeps in-frame clones and lacks some. This sample carries more than 900,000 clones, 75% to 80% of them seen once, and the ten largest clones take under 0.8%. Between the trimmed V and J ends, which lost 4 bases and 6 bases, there was a span of 13 bases. Germline CDR1 reads SEHNR; CDR2 reads FQNEAQ (reference sequence). The CDR3 sequence is 13 residues long. This chain connects TRBV7-9 to TRBJ2-7; D may be TRBD1 or TRBD2 (6 bases each). This receptor was identified in a man aged 18 to 29 in good health. Some clones in this sample may be carry-over from other donors' samples. Sequenced input: memory CD4+ T cells from PBMCs. Subset specified: CD45RA-negative fraction. The CDR3: CASSSGARGEQYF. DNA for the CDR3: TGTGCCAGCAGCTCGGGGGCGCGGGGCGAGCAGTACTTC.